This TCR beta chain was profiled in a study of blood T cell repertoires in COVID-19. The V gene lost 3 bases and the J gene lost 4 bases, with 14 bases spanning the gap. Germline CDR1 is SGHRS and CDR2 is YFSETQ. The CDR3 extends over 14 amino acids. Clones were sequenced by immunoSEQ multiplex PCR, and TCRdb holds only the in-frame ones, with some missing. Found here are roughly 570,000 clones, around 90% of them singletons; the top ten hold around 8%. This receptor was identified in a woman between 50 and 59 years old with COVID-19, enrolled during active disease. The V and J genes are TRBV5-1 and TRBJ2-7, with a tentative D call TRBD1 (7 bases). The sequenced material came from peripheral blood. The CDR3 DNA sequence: TGCGCCAGCAGCTCCGCGGGACAGTCATACGAGCAGTACTTC. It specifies CASSSAGQSYEQYF. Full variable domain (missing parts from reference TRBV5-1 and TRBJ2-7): KAGVTQTPRYLIKTRGQQVTLSCSPISGHRSVSWYQQTPGQGLQFLFEYFSETQRNKGNFPGRFSGRQFSNSRSEMNVSTLELGDSALYLCASSSAGQSYEQYFGPGTRLTVT.